The subject of this entry is one T cell receptor (beta chain). Its antigen is unidentified. The PCR had 60 Vbeta and 13 Jbeta primers. Original methodology: Later work found around 72 million unique TCR beta chains, with 9.5 million to 12 million shared. Some clones are missing from TCRdb's copy, which holds only in-frame ones; the method was immunoSEQ multiplex PCR. That table furnishes V, J and clone size, whereas the DNA furnished D and trimming. The sample gives 150,000 to 200,000 clones, 75% to 80% of which show up once; around 0.89% is in the top ten. Trimming left V 2 bases short and J 4 bases short, with 9 bases between. The germline CDR1 and CDR2 sequences are SQVTM and ANQGSEA. This CDR3 contains 13 residues. This specimen belongs to a study of cytomegalovirus exposure and HLA in healthy donors. Study findings and constraints: Later genetic work tied a missense DCLRE1C variant to beta-chain V and J trimming. Within an earlier analysis, most TCR beta V segments proved productive either about 90% or about 30% of the time.

This receptor was obtained from a woman aged 45-65 years in good health and CMV-seropositive. Sequenced input: PBMCs. The rearrangement joins TRBV29-1 to TRBJ2-1, with D hard to call. The CDR3 protein is CSVEILKYNEQFF. For the CDR3, the DNA is TGCAGCGTTGAAATCCTAAAGTACAATGAGCAGTTCTTC.